This is a list of T cell receptor beta chains from one sample in a study of OX40 agonist ivuxolimab in advanced cancers. Generated by immunoSEQ multiplex PCR, the TCRdb table keeps only in-frame clones and is missing some. The table records tens of thousands of clones, more than 85% of them present only once. The sample consisted of CD4+ or CD8+ T cells sorted from blood, taken in a trial of the OX40 agonist ivuxolimab. The receptors were gathered from an adult with an advanced solid tumor such as melanoma, head and neck, liver or kidney cancer. The CDR3 runs from the conserved cysteine through the conserved F or W. Fields, in order: V gene, D gene, clone size, J gene, CDR3 DNA, CDR3 protein. D genes are given only for firm matches. A clone size is listed for some rows: how often the clone was seen (once, few, many), or a class if it is expanded.

v_call: TRBV7-9; d_call: TRBD2; clone_size: .; j_call: TRBJ2-1; cdr3_nt: TGTGCCAGCAGCGGATGGACTAGCGGGGGGACCAGCTCCTACAATGAGCAGTTCTTC; cdr3_aa: CASSGWTSGGTSSYNEQFF
v_call: TRBV5-5; d_call: TRBD1; clone_size: .; j_call: TRBJ1-6; cdr3_nt: TGTGCCAGCAGCCCCGGGACAGTCTATAATTCACCCCTCCACTTT; cdr3_aa: CASSPGTVYNSPLHF
v_call: TRBV4-1; d_call: .; clone_size: .; j_call: TRBJ1-4; cdr3_nt: TGCGCCAGCAGCCAAGCGGGTCCCAGGGGAACTAATGAAAAACTGTTTTTT; cdr3_aa: CASSQAGPRGTNEKLFF
v_call: TRBV14; d_call: TRBD1; clone_size: .; j_call: TRBJ1-2; cdr3_nt: TGTGCCAGCAGGCAACAGGGGGACAACTATGGCTACACCTTC; cdr3_aa: CASRQQGDNYGYTF
v_call: TRBV19; d_call: .; clone_size: .; j_call: TRBJ1-5; cdr3_nt: TGTGCCAGTAGACATGGCGGGGGGCGTCCTAATCAGCCCCAGCATTTT; cdr3_aa: CASRHGGGRPNQPQHF
v_call: TRBV11-2; d_call: .; clone_size: .; j_call: TRBJ2-1; cdr3_nt: TGTGCCAGCAGCTCCCCGGGTAGGGGGGTCAATGAGCAGTTCTTC; cdr3_aa: CASSSPGRGVNEQFF
v_call: TRBV28; d_call: .; clone_size: .; j_call: TRBJ2-7; cdr3_nt: TGTGCCAGCAGTTTTAGGATGTACGAGCAGTACTTC; cdr3_aa: CASSFRMYEQYF
v_call: TRBV13; d_call: TRBD2; clone_size: .; j_call: TRBJ2-1; cdr3_nt: TGTGCCAGCAGCTTAGCTTACGGCGGGAGGGCGAATGAGCAGTTCTTC; cdr3_aa: CASSLAYGGRANEQFF
v_call: TRBV5-1; d_call: .; clone_size: .; j_call: TRBJ2-1; cdr3_nt: TGCGCCAGCAGCTTCCGGGTCGATGAGCAGTTCTTC; cdr3_aa: CASSFRVDEQFF
v_call: TRBV5-5; d_call: .; clone_size: .; j_call: TRBJ2-2; cdr3_nt: TGTGCCAGCAGCTTGGCTGGGATGAACACCGGGGAGCTGTTTTTT; cdr3_aa: CASSLAGMNTGELFF
v_call: TRBV5-1; d_call: TRBD2; clone_size: .; j_call: TRBJ2-5; cdr3_nt: TGCGCCAGCAGCTTGGCTCCCACTAGCGGGGGGGCCGAGACCCAGTACTTC; cdr3_aa: CASSLAPTSGGAETQYF
v_call: TRBV28; d_call: .; clone_size: .; j_call: TRBJ1-5; cdr3_nt: TGTGCCAGCGCCCAGCCGACAGGCAATCAGCCCCAGCATTTT; cdr3_aa: CASAQPTGNQPQHF
v_call: TRBV7-9; d_call: .; clone_size: .; j_call: TRBJ1-1; cdr3_nt: TGTGCCAGCAGCCCCAAGGGACAACCAGGGATAGCTTTCTTT; cdr3_aa: CASSPKGQPGIAFF
v_call: TRBV4-1; d_call: .; clone_size: .; j_call: TRBJ1-1; cdr3_nt: TGCGCCAGCAGCCAAGATGGAGGGACCTACACTGAAGCTTTCTTT; cdr3_aa: CASSQDGGTYTEAFF
v_call: TRBV5-4; d_call: TRBD2; clone_size: .; j_call: TRBJ2-1; cdr3_nt: TGTGCCAGCAGCTTTAGCGGGAGCTCCTACAATGAGCAGTTCTTC; cdr3_aa: CASSFSGSSYNEQFF
v_call: TRBV6-1; d_call: .; clone_size: .; j_call: TRBJ2-7; cdr3_nt: TGTGCCAGCAGTGAAGGTAGCTACTACGAGCAGTACTTC; cdr3_aa: CASSEGSYYEQYF
v_call: TRBV6-6; d_call: TRBD2; clone_size: .; j_call: TRBJ2-2; cdr3_nt: TGTGCCAGCAGTTACCGTCTAGCGGGGGGGACCGGGGAGCTGTTTTTT; cdr3_aa: CASSYRLAGGTGELFF
v_call: TRBV19; d_call: .; clone_size: .; j_call: TRBJ1-3; cdr3_nt: TGTGCCAGTATCCCCCAGCCTTACTTCTCTGGAAACACCATATATTTT; cdr3_aa: CASIPQPYFSGNTIYF
v_call: TRBV7-6; d_call: .; clone_size: .; j_call: TRBJ2-5; cdr3_nt: TGTGCCAGCAGCTTATTCCCTCCTAGCGCAGAGGGGGAGACCCAGTACTTC; cdr3_aa: CASSLFPPSAEGETQYF
v_call: TRBV7-9; d_call: .; clone_size: .; j_call: TRBJ1-1; cdr3_nt: TGTGCCAGCAGCTTCGGGCAGCTTGAAGCTTTCTTT; cdr3_aa: CASSFGQLEAFF
v_call: TRBV12-5; d_call: .; clone_size: .; j_call: TRBJ1-1; cdr3_nt: TGTGCTAGTGGTTCGGACAGCGCCCTCATGAACACTGAAGCTTTCTTT; cdr3_aa: CASGSDSALMNTEAFF
v_call: TRBV7-2; d_call: TRBD1; clone_size: .; j_call: TRBJ2-7; cdr3_nt: TGTGCCAGCAGCTTAGGGGGACAGCTCTACGAGCAGTACTTC; cdr3_aa: CASSLGGQLYEQYF
v_call: TRBV19; d_call: TRBD1; clone_size: .; j_call: TRBJ2-5; cdr3_nt: TGTGCCAGTAGTATTTCGGGGACAGGGGGCGGCCAAGAGACCCAGTACTTC; cdr3_aa: CASSISGTGGGQETQYF
v_call: TRBV7-9; d_call: TRBD1; clone_size: .; j_call: TRBJ2-1; cdr3_nt: TGTGCCAGCAGACAGGGGGGAGAGGGTGAGCAGTTCTTC; cdr3_aa: CASRQGGEGEQFF
v_call: TRBV7-3; d_call: .; clone_size: .; j_call: TRBJ2-5; cdr3_nt: TGTGCCAGCAGCTCTGCCCAAGAGACCCAGTACTTC; cdr3_aa: CASSSAQETQYF
v_call: TRBV7-6; d_call: .; clone_size: few; j_call: TRBJ2-5; cdr3_nt: TGTGCCAGCAGATCCACAGGGAGCGAGACCCAGTACTTC; cdr3_aa: CASRSTGSETQYF